These T cell receptor beta chains were read from a single sample in a study of blood T cell repertoires in COVID-19. Sequencing was performed with immunoSEQ multiplex PCR; in TCRdb, only in-frame clones are kept and a portion is missing. The profile shows 300,000 to 400,000 clones, around 91% of them singletons. The sample consisted of peripheral blood. These receptors all come from a woman aged 18-30 years who had recovered from COVID-19. Both conserved end residues are part of each CDR3. The order of the fields is clone size, D gene, J gene, V gene, CDR3 length, CDR3 protein, CDR3 DNA. A D gene is named only where the DNA matches it firmly. Clone size, where shown, is once, few, many, or a class for clones that have expanded.

>NA|NA|TRBJ2-1|TRBV6-5|15
CASSPTIRSYNEQFF
TGTGCCAGCAGCCCAACTATACGCTCCTACAATGAGCAGTTCTTC
>NA|TRBD1|TRBJ2-6|TRBV15|17
CATSRSGTGTGANVLTF
TGTGCCACCAGCAGGAGTGGGACAGGGACTGGGGCCAACGTCCTGACTTTC
>NA|NA|TRBJ2-3|TRBV5-5|15
CASTSRLTSTDTQYF
TGTGCCAGCACTTCCCGGTTAACTAGCACAGATACGCAGTATTTT
>NA|TRBD2|TRBJ2-2|TRBV9|15
CASSLAGVSTGELFF
TGTGCCAGCAGCTTAGCGGGAGTATCAACCGGGGAGCTGTTTTTT
>NA|NA|TRBJ1-1|TRBV3-1/TRBV3-2|14
CASSQGQDNTEAFF
TGTGCCAGCAGCCAAGGACAGGATAACACTGAAGCTTTCTTT
>NA|TRBD1|TRBJ1-2|TRBV5-5|14
CASSLQGAFYGYTF
TGTGCCAGCAGCTTACAGGGGGCATTCTATGGCTACACCTTC
>NA|NA|TRBJ2-2|TRBV7-2|15
CASINEAPTAGELFF
TGTGCCAGCATAAATGAGGCCCCGACCGCCGGGGAGCTGTTTTTT
>NA|TRBD2|TRBJ2-1|TRBV5-6|16
CASSLAGTSPDNEQFF
TGTGCCAGCAGCTTGGCAGGGACTAGCCCCGACAATGAGCAGTTCTTC
>NA|NA|TRBJ1-4|TRBV9|14
CASSVSPTNEKLFF
TGTGCCAGCAGCGTTAGCCCAACTAATGAAAAACTGTTTTTT
>NA|TRBD2|TRBJ2-1|TRBV5-1|19
CASSSGTSGSIGSYNEQFF
TGCGCCAGCTCTTCCGGGACTAGCGGGAGTATAGGTTCCTACAATGAGCAGTTCTTC
>NA|NA|TRBJ1-2|TRBV5-6|15
CASSLEHGDSDGYTF
TGTGCCAGCAGCTTGGAACACGGGGATTCGGATGGCTACACCTTC
>NA|TRBD1|TRBJ1-2|TRBV5-4|16
CASKPGTGPINYGYTF
TGTGCCAGCAAACCCGGGACAGGACCAATTAACTATGGCTACACCTTC
>NA|NA|TRBJ1-1|TRBV28|12
CASTNFTGTAFF
TGTGCCAGTACCAATTTTACAGGGACAGCTTTCTTT
>NA|TRBD2|TRBJ2-1|TRBV5-1|17
CASSSPWSGRKYNEQFF
TGCGCCAGCAGCTCGCCGTGGAGCGGGAGGAAATACAATGAGCAGTTCTTC
>NA|NA|TRBJ2-5|TRBV7-9|13
CASSFGRRETQYF
TGTGCCAGCAGCTTCGGCCGGAGGGAGACCCAGTACTTC
>NA|NA|TRBJ1-1|TRBV5-1|13
CASSSTGGTEAFF
TGCGCCAGCAGCTCGACTGGAGGGACTGAAGCTTTCTTT
>NA|NA|TRBJ2-1|TRBV7-2|15
CASSLVGGDNNEQFF
TGTGCCAGCAGCTTAGTGGGAGGCGATAACAATGAGCAGTTCTTC
>NA|TRBD1|TRBJ1-2|TRBV5-1|13
CASSLDRGYGYTF
TGCGCCAGCAGCTTGGACAGGGGGTATGGCTACACCTTC
>NA|NA|TRBJ1-1|TRBV29-1|14
CSALDSKGNTEAFF
TGCAGCGCCCTCGACAGCAAGGGCAACACTGAAGCTTTCTTT
>NA|NA|TRBJ2-1|TRBV4-3|16
CASSQDGRGAYNEQFF
TGCGCCAGCAGCCAAGATGGGCGGGGCGCCTACAATGAGCAGTTCTTC
>NA|NA|TRBJ2-3|TRBV21-1|20
CASSNQGGTGGGLGTDTQYF
TGTGCCAGCAGCAACCAGGGAGGGACAGGGGGCGGGCTGGGCACAGATACGCAGTATTTT
>once|NA|TRBJ1-1|TRBV18|16
CASSPPWGRDGTEAFF
TGTGCCAGCTCACCACCATGGGGGCGCGATGGAACTGAAGCTTTCTTT
>once|NA|TRBJ1-2|TRBV27|15
CASSLRGTTNYGYTF
TGTGCCAGCAGTTTAAGGGGGACAACTAACTATGGCTACACCTTC
>NA|NA|TRBJ1-1|TRBV12-3/TRBV12-4|13
CASSNRRNTEAFF
TGTGCCAGCAGTAACAGGAGGAACACTGAAGCTTTCTTT
>NA|NA|TRBJ2-3|TRBV12-5|12
CASGTSTDTQYF
TGTGCTAGTGGAACTAGCACAGATACGCAGTATTTT
>NA|NA|TRBJ1-2|TRBV28|11
CASSPDYGYTF
TGTGCCAGCAGCCCAGACTATGGCTACACCTTC
>NA|TRBD2|TRBJ2-1|TRBV7-9|16
CASSLFLAGGNNEQFF
TGTGCCAGCAGCTTATTCCTAGCGGGAGGGAACAATGAGCAGTTCTTC
>NA|TRBD1|TRBJ1-2|TRBV4-1|16
CASSRLVQGAVGGYTF
TGCGCCAGCAGCCGCCTCGTACAGGGGGCGGTTGGGGGCTACACCTTC
>NA|NA|TRBJ2-1|TRBV5-4|15
CASSFVGSSYNEQFF
TGTGCCAGCAGCTTCGTCGGGAGCTCCTACAATGAGCAGTTCTTC
>NA|TRBD1|TRBJ2-5|TRBV30|12
CAWNRGEETQYF
TGTGCCTGGAACAGGGGGGAAGAGACCCAGTACTTC
>NA|NA|TRBJ1-6|TRBV7-8|14
CASSPGDRGSPLHF
TGTGCCAGCAGCCCAGGGGATAGGGGTTCACCCCTCCACTTT
>NA|NA|TRBJ2-1|TRBV11-2|13
CASSLSRNNEQFF
TGTGCCAGCAGCTTGTCCAGGAACAATGAGCAGTTCTTC
>NA|TRBD2|TRBJ2-1|TRBV7-2|15
CASSLGLAAVNEQFF
TGTGCCAGCAGCTTGGGACTAGCGGCGGTCAATGAGCAGTTCTTC
>NA|TRBD1|TRBJ2-4|TRBV5-4|15
CASSSNRDSANIQYF
TGTGCCAGCAGCTCCAACCGGGACAGCGCAAACATTCAGTACTTC
>NA|NA|TRBJ1-4|TRBV4-3|14
CASSQDAGSEKLFF
TGCGCCAGCAGCCAAGATGCGGGGTCTGAAAAACTGTTTTTT
>NA|TRBD1|TRBJ2-1|TRBV12-5|15
CASGPGQGAGYEQFF
TGTGCTAGTGGTCCGGGACAGGGGGCCGGGTATGAGCAGTTCTTC
>few|TRBD2|TRBJ2-1|TRBV6-2/TRBV6-3|17
CASSYWGWGLANNEQFF
TGTGCCAGCAGTTACTGGGGTTGGGGACTAGCCAACAATGAGCAGTTCTTC
>NA|NA|TRBJ2-5|TRBV11-2|12
CASSLTGATQYF
TGTGCCAGCAGCCTTACTGGGGCCACCCAGTACTTC
>NA|NA|TRBJ1-3|TRBV11-2|16
CASSLAKGKRGNTIYF
TGTGCCAGCAGCTTAGCTAAGGGGAAGAGAGGAAACACCATATATTTT
>NA|NA|TRBJ2-1|TRBV30|14
CACHQDRPYNEQFF
TGTGCCTGCCACCAAGACAGGCCCTACAATGAGCAGTTCTTC
>NA|NA|TRBJ2-3|TRBV21-1|21
CASSKGLLAGIDGAGTDTQYF
TGTGCCAGCAGCAAAGGCCTGCTAGCGGGAATCGATGGGGCTGGCACAGATACGCAGTATTTT
>NA|NA|TRBJ1-1|TRBV7-8|17
CASSLGSMKEGYTEAFF
TGTGCCAGCAGCTTAGGTTCTATGAAGGAGGGGTACACTGAAGCTTTCTTT
>NA|NA|TRBJ2-6|TRBV5-1|16
CASSRTGFSGANVLTF
TGCGCCAGCAGCCGTACCGGGTTCTCTGGGGCCAACGTCCTGACTTTC
>NA|TRBD1|TRBJ1-1|TRBV19|17
CASSLGYRGQWDTEAFF
TGTGCCAGTAGTTTAGGGTACAGGGGGCAGTGGGACACTGAAGCTTTCTTT
>NA|TRBD1|TRBJ2-6|TRBV11-2|18
CASRSLGTGESGANVLTF
TGTGCCAGCAGATCCCTCGGGACAGGGGAAAGTGGGGCCAACGTCCTGACTTTC
>NA|NA|TRBJ2-1|TRBV25-1|13
CASSEIYSNEQFF
TGTGCCAGCAGTGAAATTTACTCCAATGAGCAGTTCTTC
>NA|TRBD1|TRBJ1-2|TRBV27|17
CASSLGTGARANYGYTF
TGTGCCAGCAGTTTAGGGACAGGGGCGCGAGCTAACTATGGCTACACCTTC
>NA|TRBD2|TRBJ2-3|TRBV27|15
CASSSLAGNTDTQYF
TGTGCCAGCAGTTCATTAGCGGGTAACACAGATACGCAGTATTTT
>NA|TRBD2|TRBJ2-2|TRBV5-4|16
CASSFGLAENTGELFF
TGTGCCAGCAGCTTCGGGCTAGCGGAGAACACCGGGGAGCTGTTTTTT
>once|TRBD1|TRBJ1-4|TRBV15|15
CATRESGTVNEKLFF
TGTGCCACCAGAGAATCCGGGACAGTCAATGAAAAACTGTTTTTT
>NA|TRBD1|TRBJ1-2|TRBV10-3|18
CAIRDRVGSAEILYGYTF
TGTGCCATCAGAGACAGGGTTGGGTCAGCCGAAATACTCTATGGCTACACCTTC